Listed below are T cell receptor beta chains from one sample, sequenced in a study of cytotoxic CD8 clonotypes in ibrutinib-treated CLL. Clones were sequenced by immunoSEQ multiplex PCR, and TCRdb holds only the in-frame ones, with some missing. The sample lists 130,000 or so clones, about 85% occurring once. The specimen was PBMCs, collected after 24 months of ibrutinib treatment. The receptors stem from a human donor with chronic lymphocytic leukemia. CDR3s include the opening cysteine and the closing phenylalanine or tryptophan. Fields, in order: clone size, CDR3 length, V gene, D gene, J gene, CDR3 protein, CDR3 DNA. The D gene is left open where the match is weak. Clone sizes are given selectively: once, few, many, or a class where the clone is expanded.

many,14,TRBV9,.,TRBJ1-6,CASSVEDRASPLHF,TGTGCCAGCAGCGTGGAGGACCGAGCCTCACCCCTCCACTTT
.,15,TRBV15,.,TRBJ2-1,CATSRGLTDDNEQFF,TGTGCCACCAGCAGAGGCCTTACCGACGACAATGAGCAGTTCTTC
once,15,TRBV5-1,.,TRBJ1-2,CASSPPGQTNYGYTF,TGCGCCAGCAGCCCCCCAGGACAGACGAACTATGGCTACACCTTC
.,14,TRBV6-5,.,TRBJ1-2,CASSYRGVGYGYTF,TGTGCCAGCAGTTACAGGGGGGTCGGCTATGGCTACACCTTC
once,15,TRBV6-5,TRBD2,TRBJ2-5,CASSSFRGGQETQYF,TGTGCCAGCAGTTCGTTCCGCGGGGGCCAAGAGACCCAGTACTTC
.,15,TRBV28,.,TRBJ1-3,CASSPLGGSGNTIYF,TGTGCCAGCAGTCCCTTGGGGGGCTCTGGAAACACCATATATTTT
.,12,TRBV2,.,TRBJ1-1,CASSGGPRRAFF,TGTGCCAGCAGTGGCGGACCCCGCAGGGCTTTCTTT
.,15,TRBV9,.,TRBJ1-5,CASSASGEPNQPQHF,TGTGCCAGCAGTGCCAGTGGGGAGCCGAATCAGCCCCAGCATTTT
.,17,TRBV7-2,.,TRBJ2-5,CASSEVGRGPPWGVQYF,TGTGCCAGCAGCGAAGTGGGACGGGGTCCCCCTTGGGGTGTCCAGTACTTC
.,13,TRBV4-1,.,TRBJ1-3,CASSLSRRSTFHF,TGCGCCAGCAGCCTATCACGCCGCTCAACTTTCCATTTT
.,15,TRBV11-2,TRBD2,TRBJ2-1,CASSSGLADYNEQFF,TGTGCCAGCAGCTCCGGACTAGCGGACTACAATGAGCAGTTCTTC
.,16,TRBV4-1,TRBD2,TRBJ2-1,CASSRRLADYYNEQFF,TGCGCCAGCAGCCGCCGACTAGCGGATTACTACAATGAGCAGTTCTTC
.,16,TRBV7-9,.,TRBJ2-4,CASGSPGVGAKNIQYF,TGTGCCAGCGGGTCCCCCGGGGTGGGGGCCAAAAACATTCAGTACTTC
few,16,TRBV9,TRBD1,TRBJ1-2,CASSYGTGTFNYGYTF,TGTGCCAGCAGTTACGGGACAGGGACCTTTAACTATGGCTACACCTTC
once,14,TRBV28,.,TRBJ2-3,CASTPPGVTDTQYF,TGTGCCAGTACCCCCCCGGGGGTCACAGATACGCAGTATTTT
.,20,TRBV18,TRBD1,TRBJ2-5,CASSPLPGGLNRGRQETQYF,TGTGCCAGCTCACCACTCCCCGGCGGACTCAACAGGGGGCGCCAAGAGACCCAGTACTTC
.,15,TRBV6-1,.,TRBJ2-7,CASSEWGTSSYEQYF,TGTGCCAGCAGTGAATGGGGGACATCCTCCTACGAGCAGTACTTC
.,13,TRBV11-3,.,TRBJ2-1,CASSLGTYNEQFF,TGTGCCAGCAGCCTGGGGACGTACAATGAGCAGTTCTTC
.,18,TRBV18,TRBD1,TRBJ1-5,CASSLLQQGAGGNQPQHF,TGTGCCAGCTCACTTCTACAACAGGGGGCTGGTGGCAATCAGCCCCAGCATTTT
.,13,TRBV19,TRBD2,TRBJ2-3,CATSLAGTDTQYF,TGTGCCACATCACTAGCGGGCACAGATACGCAGTATTTT
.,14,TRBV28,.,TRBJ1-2,CASSYRDPENGYTF,TGTGCCAGCAGTTACCGGGACCCGGAGAATGGCTACACCTTC
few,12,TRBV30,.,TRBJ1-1,CAWTGMNTEAFF,TGTGCCTGGACAGGGATGAACACTGAAGCTTTCTTT
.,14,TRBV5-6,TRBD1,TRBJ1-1,CASSFRGLGTEAFF,TGTGCCAGCAGCTTCAGGGGGCTTGGCACTGAAGCTTTCTTT
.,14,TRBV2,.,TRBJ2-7,CASSGPEPPYEQYF,TGTGCCAGCAGTGGGCCCGAGCCGCCCTACGAGCAGTACTTC
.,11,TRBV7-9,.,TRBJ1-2,CASSSTGGYTF,TGTGCCAGCAGCTCAACGGGGGGCTACACCTTC
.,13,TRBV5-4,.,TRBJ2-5,CASGPRGRETQYF,TGTGCCAGCGGCCCCAGGGGCCGGGAGACCCAGTACTTC
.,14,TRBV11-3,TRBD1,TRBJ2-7,CASSPRQGSYEQYF,TGTGCCAGCAGCCCTCGACAGGGCTCCTACGAGCAGTACTTC
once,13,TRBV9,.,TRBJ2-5,CASSARDPETQYF,TGTGCCAGCAGCGCCCGGGATCCGGAGACCCAGTACTTC
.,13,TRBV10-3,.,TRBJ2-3,CAIRSGITDTQYF,TGTGCCATCAGGTCGGGGATCACAGATACGCAGTATTTT
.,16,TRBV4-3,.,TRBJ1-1,CASSLYRDIQHSEAFF,TGCGCCAGCAGCCTCTACAGGGACATACAACACTCTGAAGCTTTCTTT
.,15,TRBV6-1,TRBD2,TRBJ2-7,CASRTAGVSGYEQYF,TGTGCCAGCAGGACCGCGGGGGTCTCTGGCTACGAGCAGTACTTC
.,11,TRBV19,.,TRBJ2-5,CASRLQETQYF,TGTGCCAGTAGGTTACAAGAGACCCAGTACTTC
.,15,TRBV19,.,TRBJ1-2,CAGSIASRANYGYTF,TGTGCCGGTAGTATAGCTAGCAGAGCTAACTATGGCTACACCTTC
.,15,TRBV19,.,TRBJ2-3,CASSIRRGGPDTQYF,TGTGCCAGTAGTATCCGAAGGGGGGGGCCCGATACGCAGTATTTT
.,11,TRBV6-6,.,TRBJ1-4,CASSRGEKLFF,TGTGCCAGCAGTAGAGGTGAAAAACTGTTTTTT
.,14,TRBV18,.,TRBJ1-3,CASSADSAGNTIYF,TGTGCCAGCTCAGCGGACAGCGCTGGAAACACCATATATTTT
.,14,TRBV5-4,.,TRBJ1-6,CASSLRVSGSPLHF,TGTGCCAGCAGCTTAAGGGTGTCGGGTTCACCCCTCCACTTT
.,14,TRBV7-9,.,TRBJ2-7,CASSPRVGSYEQYF,TGTGCCAGCAGCCCCCGGGTAGGCTCCTACGAGCAGTACTTC
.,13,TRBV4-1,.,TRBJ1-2,CASSQEAVYGYTF,TGCGCCAGCAGCCAAGAAGCAGTTTATGGCTACACCTTC
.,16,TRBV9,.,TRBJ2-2,CASSGATDSGRMGLFF,TGTGCCAGCAGCGGGGCAACAGATTCCGGGCGAATGGGGCTGTTTTTT
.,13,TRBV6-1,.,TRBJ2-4,CASRRPPENIQYF,TGTGCCAGCCGAAGACCCCCTGAAAACATTCAGTACTTC
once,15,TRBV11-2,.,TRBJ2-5,CASSLVGFAQETQYF,TGTGCCAGCAGCTTAGTTGGGTTTGCCCAAGAGACCCAGTACTTC
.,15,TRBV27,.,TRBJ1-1,CASSLVGVGNTEAFF,TGTGCCAGCAGTTTAGTCGGGGTAGGGAACACTGAAGCTTTCTTT
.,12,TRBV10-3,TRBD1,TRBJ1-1,CATETGGTEAFF,TGTGCCACGGAAACAGGGGGCACTGAAGCTTTCTTT
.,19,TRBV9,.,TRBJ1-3,CASSPDFRPGPSSGNTIYF,TGTGCCAGCAGCCCGGATTTTCGCCCGGGACCCTCCTCTGGAAACACCATATATTTT